This T cell receptor (beta chain) is drawn from a study of CD4 T cells in relation to SARS-CoV-2 and coronaviruses. For the study at large: Negative control cultures got HIV-1 Nef peptides or no peptide. Notes on the study in general: This crossreactivity analysis covered spike protein alone, no other viral proteins.

Unexposed donor CD4+ T cells date from 2011-2018, before the COVID-19 pandemic. The cells were cultured for 10 days before CD4+ T cells were isolated. Testing used SARS-CoV-2 S/N and four cold-coronavirus spikes on unexposed-donor CD4+ T cells, cells permitting. Sequencing used immunoSEQ multiplex PCR; TCRdb keeps in-frame clones, though not all of them. The sample lists roughly 25,000 clones, 70% to 75% occurring once. The junction had 12 bases not matched to a gene; V was cut back by 4 bases and J by 4 bases. This CDR3 comprises 17 residues. Germline V gives CDR1 MGHRA, CDR2 YSYEKL. As to this clone: Antigen: not known.

The clonotype was recovered from a human donor in good health. The sequenced sample was CD4+ T cells from PBMCs, cultured in vitro. The chain employs TRBV4-1 and TRBJ2-3; 9 nucleotides line up with TRBD2. CDR3 amino acids: CASSLRYGTSSPDTQYF. CDR3 sequence (DNA): TGCGCCAGCAGCCTACGCTATGGGACTAGCTCCCCAGATACGCAGTATTTT.